This T cell receptor (beta chain) was sequenced in a study of T cells after posttransplantation cyclophosphamide. This clone was counted ten times or more. Method: immunoSEQ multiplex PCR; TCRdb's copy keeps in-frame clones and lacks some. The specimen gives roughly 10,000 clones without singletons; the ten biggest hold 26%. CDR1 and CDR2 from the germline V gene are MNHEY and SVGEGT. CDR3 length: 16 residues. Deletions cut 3 bases from V and 5 bases from J, with 17 bases between. Busulfan-fludarabine conditioning, marrow transplant, and cyclophosphamide on days +3 and +4 were administered. This TCR derives from a female patient aged 40 to 55 who received an allogeneic stem cell transplant from a related donor, was CMV-positive, and had no GVHD. Some T cells may be transferred from the graft donor. The V and J genes are TRBV6-2 or TRBV6-3 and TRBJ1-5; D perhaps matches TRBD1 (6 bases). Here the sequenced sample was PBMCs, taken after allogeneic stem cell transplant with posttransplant cyclophosphamide. DNA of the CDR3: TGTGCCAGCAGTTATGGATTCAGGGGAGGCGATCAGCCCCAGCATTTT. Protein product: CASSYGFRGGDQPQHF.